Shown below are 3 T cell receptor beta chains from a single sample sequenced in a study of blood T cell repertoires in COVID-19. Clones were sequenced by immunoSEQ multiplex PCR, and TCRdb holds only the in-frame ones, with some missing. The table has 55,000 to 70,000 clones, roughly 80% seen once. The sequenced material came from peripheral blood. The receptors derive from a woman aged 80 or over with acute or convalescent COVID-19.

CDR3: CASSWVSAEDTQYF. CDR3 sequence (DNA): TGTGCCAGCAGCTGGGTCTCAGCGGAGGATACGCAGTATTTT. The chain carries TRBV5-4 and TRBJ2-3; a weak D match, TRBD2 (5 bases). There are 14 residues in the CDR3. CDR1 is SGHNT and CDR2 is YYREEE in the germline V gene (reference sequence). Deletions cut 3 bases from V and 6 bases from J, with 14 bases between.

This clone was counted a few times. The chain combines TRBV5-4 with TRBJ2-3; unclear D gene. Germline CDR1 and CDR2: SGHNT and YYREEE (reference sequence). With 2 bases removed from V and 0 bases from J, the gap between germline ends came to 7 bases. CDR3 length: 14 residues. CDR3 DNA: TGTGCCAGCAGCTTCCGTTCTAGCACAGATACGCAGTATTTT. Translation: CASSFRSSTDTQYF.

The chain combines TRBV25-1 with TRBJ1-4; 8 bases fit TRBD1. The CDR3 contains 14 residues. V dropped 6 bases and J dropped 7; count of bases not matched to a gene: 7. The germline CDR1 and CDR2 sequences are MGHDK and SYGVNS. The CDR3 loop reads CASRDREVGEKLFF. In DNA, the CDR3 is TGTGCCAGCAGGGACAGGGAAGTAGGTGAAAAACTGTTTTTT.